The 13 T cell receptor beta chains below come from one sample, sequenced in a study of T cells in Graves' hyperthyroidism and ophthalmopathy. The TCR beta CDR3 regions underwent amplification using RNA transcripts as the source. HTBI primers were used for first-round RT-PCR of the TCR CDR3. In TCRdb, the multiplex PCR reads were re-called with MiXCR into one record per CDR3 protein. The sample yields fewer than 850,000 distinct CDR3 sequences, roughly 17% seen once. The material sequenced was blood. Receptors originate from a man aged 50 to 60 with Graves' hyperthyroidism.

In this sample, this clonotype turned up many times. The rearrangement uses TRBV30 and TRBJ1-1, with TRBD1 identical over 11 bases. Losses at the gene ends were 0 bases for V and 5 bases for J; bases not matched to a gene: 8. The germline V gene encodes CDR1 GTSNPN and CDR2 SVGIG (reference sequence). This CDR3 is built from 16 residues. CDR3: CAWSVPDRGLVTEAFF. The CDR3, as DNA: TGTGCCTGGAGTGTACCGGACAGGGGGCTAGTAACTGAAGCTTTCTTT.

Worth noting for this clonotype: A much larger clone differs from this one at a single base, so this may be a read error. The CDR3 region is CASSYQGLSGNTIYF. The CDR3 nucleotides read TGTGCCAGCAGTTACCAGGGGCTCTCTGGAAACACCATATATTTT. The rearrangement links TRBV6-5 to TRBJ1-3, with D possibly TRBD1 on 6 matching bases. The CDR3 covers 15 residues. V was trimmed by 2 bases and J by 0 bases, leaving 8 bases between them. From germline, CDR1 is MNHEY and CDR2 SVGAGI.

This clonotype was counted at least ten times. This chain links TRBV6-2 or TRBV6-3 with TRBJ2-7; TRBD2 aligns across 12 bases. The CDR3 runs to 19 residues. V was pared by 4 bases and J by 3 bases, with 16 bases of the junction left unmatched. Germline assignment: CDR1 MNHEY and CDR2 SVGEGT. CDR3 bases: TGTGCCAGCAGTTCCACACACATGACTAGCGGGAGTCTTATCTACGAGCAGTACTTC. It yields the protein CASSSTHMTSGSLIYEQYF.

In this sample, this clonotype turned up many times. This chain connects TRBV27 to TRBJ2-5; D not certain. V lost 2 bases, J lost 4 bases, and 8 bases lay in between. This CDR3 contains 13 residues. CDR1 MNHEY and CDR2 SMNVEV come from the germline V gene (reference sequence). CDR3 residues: CASSLKWRETQYF. The CDR3 DNA follows: TGTGCCAGCAGTTTAAAGTGGCGAGAGACCCAGTACTTC.

This clonotype was recorded a few times. The V gene is TRBV10-3, the J gene TRBJ2-3; 7 bases are a match to TRBD1. The CDR3 runs 14 residues. The V and J ends lost 7 bases and 4 bases, in that order; junction bases with no gene match: 8. In germline, CDR1 is ENHRY, CDR2 SYGVKD. CDR3 sequence reads: CAIKSGTAADTQYF. The CDR3 DNA reads as TGTGCCATCAAATCCGGGACAGCGGCAGATACGCAGTATTTT.

This sequence joins TRBV6-5 and TRBJ1-2; TRBD1 agrees at 7 bases. CDR3 size: 14 residues. Germline CDR1 and CDR2: MNHEY and SVGAGI. Losses at the gene ends were 4 bases for V and 4 bases for J; bases not matched to a gene: 6. The CDR3 sequence: CASSFLDRTYGYTF. The DNA for the CDR3 is TGTGCCAGCAGTTTTCTGGACAGGACCTATGGCTACACCTTC.

This clonotype was counted at least ten times. V gene TRBV11-2 combines with J gene TRBJ2-7; no clear D gene. Germline values: CDR1 SGHAT, CDR2 FQNNGV. V was shortened by 5 bases and J by 5 bases, with 10 bases between the two germline ends. CDR3 length: 12 amino acids. This CDR3 reads CASSPTINEQYF. The CDR3 bases are TGTGCCAGCAGCCCAACGATCAACGAGCAGTACTTC. Complete variable domain (other parts from reference TRBV11-2 and TRBJ2-7): EAGVAQSPRYKIIEKRQSVAFWCNPISGHATLYWYQQILGQGPKLLIQFQNNGVVDDSQLPKDRFSAERLKGVDSTLKIQPAKLEDSAVYLCASSPTINEQYFGPGTRLTVT.

The rearrangement joins TRBV6-1 to TRBJ1-5; D not certain. This CDR3 has 11 amino acids. V was clipped by 6 bases and J by 10 bases, with 10 bases between them. Germline assignment: CDR1 MNHNS and CDR2 SASEGT. Here the CDR3 reads CASSGSGPQHF. For the CDR3, the DNA is TGTGCCAGCAGCGGCAGCGGTCCCCAGCATTTT.

This clonotype was counted at least ten times. The rearrangement uses TRBV19 and TRBJ1-1; D might be TRBD1 (5 bases). The CDR3 has 14 residues. V was shortened by 6 bases and J by 1 base, with 12 bases between the two germline ends. Germline-derived CDR1 and CDR2 are LNHDA and SQIVND (reference sequence). This CDR3 reads CASSLGESNTEAFF. The CDR3 bases are TGTGCCAGTAGCTTAGGGGAATCGAACACTGAAGCTTTCTTT.

The chain joins TRBV20-1 to TRBJ1-2; D is uncertain. The CDR3 has 16 amino acids. V lost 2 bases and J lost 4, with 20 bases in between. CDR1 and CDR2 from the germline V gene are DFQATT and SNEGSKA (reference sequence). CDR3 protein: CSARSPNFAGVYGYTF. The CDR3 DNA reads TGCAGTGCTAGATCTCCAAATTTCGCAGGAGTCTATGGCTACACCTTC.

This rearrangement joins TRBV6-9 to TRBJ1-1, with D possibly TRBD1 on 5 matching bases. Germline V gene lookup returns CDR1 MNHGY and CDR2 SVAAGI. The V and J ends lost 7 bases and 0 bases respectively, with 21 bases between them. CDR3 length: 17 residues. CDR3 residues: CASTNIPGVAMNTEAFF. The DNA of the CDR3 is TGTGCCAGCACCAACATTCCGGGGGTTGCTATGAACACTGAAGCTTTCTTT.

The chain couples TRBV20-1 to TRBJ1-3; D not certain. The CDR3 is 11 residues long. The V gene lost 7 bases and the J gene lost 0 bases, with 4 bases spanning the gap. CDR1 and CDR2 from the germline V gene are DFQATT and SNEGSKA (reference sequence). The CDR3 reads CSVDSGNTIYF. Here the CDR3 DNA reads TGCAGTGTAGACTCTGGAAACACCATATATTTT.

This clonotype showed up many times. The chain employs TRBV27 and TRBJ2-1, with D unclear. This CDR3 has 13 amino acids. Per germline, CDR1 MNHEY and CDR2 SMNVEV (reference sequence). The V and J ends lost 7 bases and 3 bases respectively, with 10 bases between them. CDR3 residues: CASKLPNYNEQFF. DNA for the CDR3: TGTGCCAGCAAATTGCCTAACTACAATGAGCAGTTCTTC.